This T cell receptor (beta chain) was profiled in a study of blood T cell repertoires in COVID-19. Clones were read by immunoSEQ multiplex PCR, and TCRdb kept only the in-frame ones, dropping some. The table shows approximately 380,000 clones, with around 89% occurring only once. Cohort 3 recovered donors had two negative PCRs, clearance, or symptom resolution. The germline gives CDR1 MDHEN, CDR2 SYDVKM. V lost 5 bases to trimming and J lost 7 bases, with 26 bases between them. The CDR3 is 18 residues long. The source is a woman between 18 and 29 years old who had recovered from COVID-19. The rearrangement uses TRBV28 and TRBJ1-4; maybe TRBD1 (6 bases). The source material was PBMCs or T cells enriched from blood (not recorded which). Written as DNA, the CDR3 is TGTGCCAGCAGTATCCTCAGGGGAGGGTCCAAGGGTGTTGAAAAACTGTTTTTT. Amino acids: CASSILRGGSKGVEKLFF.